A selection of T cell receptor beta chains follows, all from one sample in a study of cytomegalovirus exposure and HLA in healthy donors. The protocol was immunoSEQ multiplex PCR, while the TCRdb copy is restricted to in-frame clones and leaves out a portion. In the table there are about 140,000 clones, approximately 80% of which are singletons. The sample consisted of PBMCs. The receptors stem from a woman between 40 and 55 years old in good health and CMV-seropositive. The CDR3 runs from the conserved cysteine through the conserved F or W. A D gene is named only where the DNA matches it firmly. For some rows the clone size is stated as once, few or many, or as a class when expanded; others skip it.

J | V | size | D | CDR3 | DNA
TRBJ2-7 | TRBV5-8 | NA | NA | CASSLGPGASYEQYF | TGTGCCAGCAGCTTGGGTCCAGGGGCGTCCTACGAGCAGTACTTC
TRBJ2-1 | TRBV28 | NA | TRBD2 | CASRPLAGGPNNEQFF | TGTGCCAGCAGGCCACTAGCGGGGGGGCCCAACAATGAGCAGTTCTTC
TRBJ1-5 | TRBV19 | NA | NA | CASSIGPRGNQPQHF | TGTGCCAGTAGTATTGGGCCCCGGGGTAATCAGCCCCAGCATTTT
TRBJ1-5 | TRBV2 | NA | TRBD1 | CASSEQGQGNQPQHF | TGTGCCAGCAGTGAACAAGGACAGGGGAATCAGCCCCAGCATTTT
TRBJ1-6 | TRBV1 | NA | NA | CTSSHDSSSPLHF | TGCACCAGCAGCCACGACAGTTCCTCACCCCTCCACTTT
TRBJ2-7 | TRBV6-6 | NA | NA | CASSTNPGFSYEQYF | TGTGCCAGCAGTACTAATCCGGGATTCTCCTACGAGCAGTACTTC
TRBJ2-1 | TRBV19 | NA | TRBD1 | CASSRDRVSNEQFF | TGTGCCAGTAGTCGGGACAGGGTCAGTAATGAGCAGTTCTTC
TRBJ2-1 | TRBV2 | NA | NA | CASSGAYVEQFF | TGTGCCAGCAGTGGTGCCTACGTGGAGCAGTTCTTC
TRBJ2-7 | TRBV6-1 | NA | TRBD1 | CASNDGTARAEQYF | TGTGCCAGCAATGATGGGACAGCGAGGGCCGAGCAGTACTTC
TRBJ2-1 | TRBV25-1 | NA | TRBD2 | CASSVAGGQYNEQFF | TGTGCCAGCAGCGTAGCGGGAGGGCAGTACAATGAGCAGTTCTTC
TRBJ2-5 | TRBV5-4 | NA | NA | CASSSQTSSETQYF | TGTGCCAGCAGCTCCCAGACTAGTTCGGAGACCCAGTACTTC
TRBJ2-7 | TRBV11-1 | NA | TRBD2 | CASSGRTSGPYEQYF | TGTGCCAGCAGCGGACGGACTAGCGGACCCTACGAGCAGTACTTC
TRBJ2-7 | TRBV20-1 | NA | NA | CSARAGEQYF | TGCAGTGCTAGGGCGGGCGAGCAGTACTTC
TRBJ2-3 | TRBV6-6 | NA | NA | CASNGGTDTQYF | TGTGCCAGCAATGGGGGGACAGATACGCAGTATTTT
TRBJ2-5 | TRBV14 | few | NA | CASSQDRLGRGQETQYF | TGTGCCAGCAGCCAAGATCGTCTGGGTCGAGGCCAAGAGACCCAGTACTTC
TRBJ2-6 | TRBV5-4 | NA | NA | CASRPLTTGAGANVLTF | TGTGCCAGCAGGCCCCTTACGACAGGTGCTGGGGCCAACGTCCTGACTTTC
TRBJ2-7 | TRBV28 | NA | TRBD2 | CASGDYSSYEQYF | TGTGCCAGCGGGGACTATAGCTCCTACGAGCAGTACTTC
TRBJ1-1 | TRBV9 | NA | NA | CASSVSRNTEAFF | TGTGCCAGCAGCGTCTCCAGGAACACTGAAGCTTTCTTT
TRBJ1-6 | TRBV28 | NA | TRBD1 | CASSLIQGASNSPLHF | TGTGCCAGCAGTTTAATCCAGGGGGCGTCTAATTCACCCCTCCACTTT
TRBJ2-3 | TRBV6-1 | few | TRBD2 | CASSGLAGGPDTQYF | TGTGCCAGCAGTGGACTAGCGGGAGGGCCAGATACGCAGTATTTT
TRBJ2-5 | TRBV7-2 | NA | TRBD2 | CASSSGLAGQETQYF | TGTGCCAGCAGCTCCGGTCTAGCGGGCCAAGAGACCCAGTACTTC
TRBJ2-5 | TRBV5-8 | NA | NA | CASSLSVIQTQYF | TGTGCCAGCAGCTTGTCGGTAATTCAAACCCAGTACTTC
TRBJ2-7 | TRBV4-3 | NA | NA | CASSQDPLAGSYEQYF | TGCGCCAGCAGCCAAGATCCCCTTGCGGGCTCCTACGAGCAGTACTTC
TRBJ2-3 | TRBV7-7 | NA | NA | CASSLRGAITDTQYF | TGTGCTAGCAGCTTACGTGGGGCGATCACAGATACGCAGTATTTT
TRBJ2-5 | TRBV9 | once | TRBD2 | CASSATSGGPETQYF | TGTGCCAGCAGCGCGACTAGCGGGGGGCCCGAGACCCAGTACTTC
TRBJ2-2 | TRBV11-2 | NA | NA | CASSLGAVGLHTGELFF | TGTGCCAGCAGCTTAGGGGCCGTGGGTTTACACACCGGGGAGCTGTTTTTT
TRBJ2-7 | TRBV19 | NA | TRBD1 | CARGGQGKYF | TGTGCCAGAGGGGGACAGGGGAAGTACTTC
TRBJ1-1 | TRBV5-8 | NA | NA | CASSLGLEAFF | TGTGCCAGCAGCTTGGGATTAGAGGCTTTCTTT
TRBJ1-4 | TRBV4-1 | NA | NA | CASSQVDRGSYNEKLFF | TGCGCCAGCAGCCAGGTGGACCGGGGAAGTTATAATGAAAAACTGTTTTTT
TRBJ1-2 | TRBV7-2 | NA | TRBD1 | CASSLVQGVLANYGYTF | TGTGCCAGCAGCTTAGTCCAGGGGGTCTTGGCAAACTATGGCTACACCTTC
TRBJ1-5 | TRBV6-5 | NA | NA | CASSARVGNQPQHF | TGTGCCAGCAGTGCCAGGGTGGGAAATCAGCCCCAGCATTTT